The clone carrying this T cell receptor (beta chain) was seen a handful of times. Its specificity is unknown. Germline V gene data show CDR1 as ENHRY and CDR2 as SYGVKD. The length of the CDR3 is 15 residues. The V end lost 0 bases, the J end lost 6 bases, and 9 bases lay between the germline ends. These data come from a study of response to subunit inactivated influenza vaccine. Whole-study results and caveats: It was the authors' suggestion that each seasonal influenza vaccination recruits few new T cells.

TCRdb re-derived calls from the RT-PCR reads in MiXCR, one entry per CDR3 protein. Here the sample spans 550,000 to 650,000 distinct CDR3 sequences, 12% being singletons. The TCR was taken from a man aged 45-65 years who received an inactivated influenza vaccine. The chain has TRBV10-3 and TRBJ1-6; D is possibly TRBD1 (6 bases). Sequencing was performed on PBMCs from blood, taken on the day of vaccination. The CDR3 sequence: CAISESGRGNSPLHF. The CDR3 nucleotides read TGTGCCATCAGTGAGTCGGGCAGGGGTAATTCACCCCTCCACTTT.